These 15 T cell receptor beta chains share one sample of origin, sequenced in a study of metastatic and nonmetastatic thyroid tumors. TCRdb re-called the PCR reads through MiXCR. Of about 24,000 clones in the sample, around 20% were seen once. Not a single patient had been given any form of treatment at any point before undergoing thyroid surgery. The specimen sequenced was blood. The source of these receptors is a male donor with papillary thyroid cancer or a benign thyroid nodule (not recorded which). Some clones in this sample may be carry-over from other donors' samples.

This clone was counted between two and nine times. The chain recombines TRBV6-4 with TRBJ2-7; D remains unclear. Trimming took 4 bases from V and 3 from J, leaving 10 bases between them. The CDR3 consists of 13 residues. Looked up from germline, CDR1 is MRHNA and CDR2 is SNTAGT. The CDR3 DNA follows: TGTGCCAGCAGTGTCGAGAGGAGCTACGAGCAGTACTTC. It translates to CASSVERSYEQYF.

This clone was seen only a few times. One junction end disagrees with the germline gene, perhaps due to a read error. The CDR3 spells CAIRVGSYDQYF. Here the CDR3 DNA reads TGTGCCATCAGGGTGGGGTCCTACGATCAGTACTTC. The chain uses TRBV2 and TRBJ2-7, with D possibly being TRBD1 (5 bases). Germline V gives CDR1 SNHLY, CDR2 FYNNEI. This CDR3 comprises 12 residues.

The chain combines TRBV20-1 with TRBJ2-7; D unresolved. Trimming took off 4 bases at V and 3 bases at J, with 10 bases between the two ends. The CDR3 spans 12 residues. The germline gives CDR1 DFQATT, CDR2 SNEGSKA (reference sequence). The CDR3 DNA reads TGCAGTGCTATTAACTCTTACTACGAGCAGTACTTC. Amino acid sequence: CSAINSYYEQYF.

The sample holds many counts of this clone. Possible read error: a much larger clone is one base away. Additional DNA sequences in this sample encode the identical CDR3. CDR3 sequence (DNA): TGTGCCAGCAAGAGACTAGCGGGGGAGTATAATGAGCAGTTCTTC. It specifies CASKRLAGEYNEQFF. The rearrangement uses TRBV11-2 and TRBJ2-1; 12 bases map to TRBD2. The CDR3 loop spans 15 amino acids. Trimming cost V 7 bases and J 7 bases; bases outside gene matches: 8. Germline values: CDR1 SGHAT, CDR2 FQNNGV.

This clone was detected ten times or more. This sequence joins TRBV19 and TRBJ2-3; 11 positions match TRBD2. V shed 4 bases and J 3 bases; nucleotides not matched to a gene: 0. This CDR3 has 14 amino acids. The germline gives CDR1 LNHDA, CDR2 SQIVND (reference sequence). In DNA, the CDR3 is TGTGCCAGTAGTACTAGCGGGAGGACAGATACGCAGTATTTT. This translates into CASSTSGRTDTQYF. Together with reference TRBV19 and TRBJ2-3, the CDR3 gives the full variable domain: DGGITQSPKYLFRKEGQNVTLSCEQNLNHDAMYWYRQDPGQGLRLIYYSQIVNDFQKGDIAEGYSVSREKKESFPLTVTSAQKNPTAFYLCASSTSGRTDTQYFGPGTRLTVL.

V gene TRBV19 combines with J gene TRBJ1-5; TRBD1 matches at 8 bases. Germline loops: CDR1 LNHDA, CDR2 SQIVND (reference sequence). The V segment lost 6 bases and the J segment 3 bases; nucleotides outside the gene matches: 7. The CDR3 sequence is 15 residues long. In DNA form, the CDR3 reads TGTGCCAGTAGAGGCCGGACAGGGAACAATCAGCCCCAGCATTTT. This translates into CASRGRTGNNQPQHF.

J is TRBJ2-1 and V is TRBV28; the D gene is possibly TRBD1 (5 bases). Trimming shortened V by 3 bases and J by 6 bases, and 15 bases separated the two germline ends. The CDR3 covers 15 residues. Germline V gene lookup returns CDR1 MDHEN and CDR2 SYDVKM. CDR3: CASSLSSGFANEQFF. CDR3 in DNA: TGTGCCAGCAGTTTGTCGTCAGGGTTCGCCAATGAGCAGTTCTTC.

This clone came up many times. This chain joins TRBV19 and TRBJ1-1; 10 nucleotides line up with TRBD1. The CDR3 has 14 amino acids. V shed 5 bases and J 4 bases; nucleotides not matched to a gene: 4. CDR1 is LNHDA and CDR2 is SQIVND in the germline V gene (reference sequence). In nucleotides, the CDR3 is TGTGCCAGTAGTTCGCGGACAGGGGGCACTGAAGCTTTCTTT. Its protein is CASSSRTGGTEAFF. Complete variable domain (other parts from reference TRBV19 and TRBJ1-1): DGGITQSPKYLFRKEGQNVTLSCEQNLNHDAMYWYRQDPGQGLRLIYYSQIVNDFQKGDIAEGYSVSREKKESFPLTVTSAQKNPTAFYLCASSSRTGGTEAFFGQGTRLTVV.

This clone was picked up many times. The V call is TRBV5-1, the J call TRBJ1-1; D may be TRBD1 (6 bases). Trimming took 4 bases from V and 0 from J, leaving 16 bases between them. The V gene's germline CDR1 is SGHRS and CDR2 YFSETQ. The CDR3 has 16 amino acids. This CDR3 reads CASSPTGSRMNTEAFF. The CDR3, as DNA: TGCGCCAGCAGCCCCACAGGGTCCCGAATGAACACTGAAGCTTTCTTT.

This clone was counted ten times or more. The chain has TRBV11-3 and TRBJ2-2; a weak D match, TRBD1 (5 bases). The germline CDR1 and CDR2 sequences are SGHNT and YENEEA. Trimming took off 1 base at V and 5 bases at J, with 17 bases between the two ends. This CDR3 is 17 amino acids long. CDR3 sequence: CASSLGSPGYRTGELFF. The DNA for the CDR3 is TGTGCCAGCAGCTTAGGGTCCCCAGGGTATAGGACCGGGGAGCTGTTTTTT.

This chain connects TRBV6-5 to TRBJ2-3, with TRBD2 matching 7 bases. Germline CDR1 reads MNHEY; CDR2 reads SVGAGI. CDR3 length: 15 residues. Unmatched junction bases numbered 3, after V lost 0 bases and J lost 3 bases. Written as DNA, the CDR3 is TGTGCCAGCAGTTACTCTAGCGGGCATACAGATACGCAGTATTTT. It translates to CASSYSSGHTDTQYF.

The chain links TRBV18 to TRBJ2-5, with D perhaps matching TRBD2 (5 bases). V lost 6 bases to trimming and J lost 3 bases, with 11 bases between them. Germline CDR1 is KGHSH and CDR2 is LQKENI. There are 13 residues in the CDR3. The DNA of the CDR3 is TGTGCCAGCTCGACGGACTGGGAAGAGACCCAGTACTTC. It yields the protein CASSTDWEETQYF.

In its sample, this clone was seen many times. The CDR3 nucleotides read TGTGCCAGCAGCTTAAGTCAGACCGGGGAGCTGTTTTTT. The encoded protein is CASSLSQTGELFF. The chain employs TRBV7-2 and TRBJ2-2; D is unclear. CDR1 and CDR2 (germline): SGHTA, FQGNSA. This CDR3 spans 13 amino acids. With 2 bases removed from V and 5 bases from J, the gap between germline ends came to 6 bases.

The chain joins TRBV7-2 to TRBJ2-7, with TRBD2 matching over 11 bases. V trimming: 5 bases; J trimming: 1 base; junction bases outside the gene matches: 4. Per germline, CDR1 SGHTA and CDR2 FQGNSA. This CDR3 is 15 amino acids long. The CDR3 coding sequence is TGTGCCAGCAGCCTCACTAGCGGGAGTTCCTACGAGCAGTACTTC. Translating gives CASSLTSGSSYEQYF. Based on the CDR3 plus reference TRBV7-2 and TRBJ2-7, the full variable domain is GAGVSQSPSNKVTEKGKDVELRCDPISGHTALYWYRQSLGQGLEFLIYFQGNSAPDKSGLPSDRFSAERTGGSVSTLTIQRTQQEDSAVYLCASSLTSGSSYEQYFGPGTRLTVT.

This clone was observed at least ten times. The chain links TRBV2 to TRBJ1-1; D unresolved. Trimming stripped 6 bases from V and 4 bases from J, with 18 bases between. This CDR3 comprises 15 residues. Germline V gene lookup returns CDR1 SNHLY and CDR2 FYNNEI. The CDR3 nucleotides read TGTGCCAGCAGAGACCCCCTTCTTGGGAGCACTGAAGCTTTCTTT. The encoded protein is CASRDPLLGSTEAFF.